This T cell receptor (beta chain) was captured in a study of blood T cells in healthy people across ages. Overall study results and limits: In long-lived donors, naive CD4+ cell counts and diversity exceeded those of aged donors.

Germline lookup yields CDR1 MDHEN and CDR2 SYDVKM. There are 15 residues in the CDR3. The V and J ends lost 7 bases and 3 bases, in that order; junction bases with no gene match: 8. About this clonotype: What it binds is unknown.

Total RNA, at least 5 micrograms per sample, was extracted from PBMCs. For the second PCR, which ran for roughly 6 to 11 cycles, a sample-barcoded 5' primer and a J-beta primer mix were used. Researchers report that each sample yielded at least 3 million CDR3-containing paired-end reads. TCRdb re-analysed the 5' RACE reads in MiXCR, keeping a single row per CDR3 protein. The sample contains 450,000 to 650,000 distinct CDR3 sequences, around 24% of which appear only once. These sequences were also reported in another study, on T cells of mothers and their children. That report adds: A slight, non-significant increase in overlap was found for related mother-child pairs relative to unrelated pairs.

The material sequenced was blood. The chain is built from TRBV28 and TRBJ1-3; 8 bases agree with TRBD1. The origin of this receptor is a boy between 10 and 17 years old in good health. Here the CDR3 reads CASIGRGLFGNTIYF. The CDR3 DNA reads as TGTGCCAGCATTGGCAGGGGGCTTTTTGGAAACACCATATATTTT. Complete variable domain (other parts from reference TRBV28 and TRBJ1-3): DVKVTQSSRYLVKRTGEKVFLECVQDMDHENMFWYRQDPGLGLRLIYFSYDVKMKEKGDIPEGYSVSREKKERFSLILESASTNQTSMYLCASIGRGLFGNTIYFGEGSWLTVV.